Below, 8 T cell receptor beta chains from the same sample are listed, as sequenced in a study of blood T cell repertoires in COVID-19. The protocol was immunoSEQ multiplex PCR, while the TCRdb copy is restricted to in-frame clones and leaves out a portion. The data hold about 35,000 clones, with approximately 80% observed a single time. Sequenced: peripheral blood. The receptors come from a man between 60 and 75 years old in a cohort sampled during active COVID-19.

V gene TRBV28 combines with J gene TRBJ1-1; possible D gene TRBD1, 6 bases. The CDR3 spans 14 residues. CDR1 and CDR2 from the germline V gene are MDHEN and SYDVKM. Trimming left V 6 bases short and J 0 bases short, with 11 bases between. Here the CDR3 DNA reads TGTGCCAGCAGGGGTGGGGGCATGAACACTGAAGCTTTCTTT. Protein: CASRGGGMNTEAFF. The whole variable domain, filled in from reference TRBV28 and TRBJ1-1, reads DVKVTQSSRYLVKRTGEKVFLECVQDMDHENMFWYRQDPGLGLRLIYFSYDVKMKEKGDIPEGYSVSREKKERFSLILESASTNQTSMYLCASRGGGMNTEAFFGQGTRLTVV.

The rearrangement links TRBV15 to TRBJ2-3; 7 positions match TRBD2. The CDR3 is 14 amino acids. Germline assignment: CDR1 LNHNV and CDR2 YYDKDF (reference sequence). J lost 2 bases, V lost 5 bases, and 4 bases had no gene match. The CDR3 spells CATSERGDTDTQYF. The DNA of the CDR3 is TGTGCCACCAGCGAACGGGGGGACACAGATACGCAGTATTTT.

Concerning this clone: The junction does not match germline at one end; this may be a read error. This sequence joins TRBV12-3 or TRBV12-4 and TRBJ1-1; 7 bases align to TRBD1. This CDR3 contains 12 residues. The CDR3 nucleotides read TGTGCCAGCAGCACGCCGAGGAGGGGGCCGGTCTTT. Amino acid sequence: CASSTPRRGPVF.

The V and J genes are TRBV11-2 and TRBJ2-7; 8 bases are shared with TRBD2. The V gene's germline CDR1 is SGHAT and CDR2 FQNNGV. The CDR3 spans 16 residues. The trim removed 4 bases at V and 1 base at J, leaving 9 bases unmatched. DNA of the CDR3: TGTGCCAGCAGCTCGGGTGGACTAGCCTTTTCCTACGAGCAGTACTTC. It codes for CASSSGGLAFSYEQYF.

This chain joins TRBV6-2 or TRBV6-3 and TRBJ1-1; no definite D call. The V end lost 2 bases, the J end lost 1 base, and 11 bases lay between the germline ends. The CDR3 has 15 amino acids. Germline V CDR1 and CDR2: MNHEY, SVGEGT. In DNA form, the CDR3 reads TGTGCCAGCAGTTACGGTTGGCAGAAGAACACTGAAGCTTTCTTT. This codes for CASSYGWQKNTEAFF.

This chain connects TRBV6-5 to TRBJ2-4, with D possibly matching TRBD1 (6 bases). Trimming left V 7 bases short and J 7 bases short, with 8 bases between. Germline V gene data show CDR1 as MNHEY and CDR2 as SVGAGI. There are 11 residues in the CDR3. CDR3 loop: CASTQGNIQYF. Written as DNA, the CDR3 is TGTGCCAGCACCCAGGGGAACATTCAGTACTTC.

The count of this clone is one. The V and J genes are TRBV12-5 and TRBJ1-1; TRBD1 is a possible D gene (5 bases). Germline loops: CDR1 LGHNT, CDR2 FRNRAP. V dropped 1 base and J dropped 4 bases, with 7 bases sitting between them. The CDR3 runs 13 residues. The CDR3 region is CASGLGGTTEAFF. DNA of the CDR3: TGTGCTAGTGGTTTGGGCGGGACCACTGAAGCTTTCTTT. Full variable domain (rest looked up from reference TRBV12-5 and TRBJ1-1): DARVTQTPRHKVTEMGQEVTMRCQPILGHNTVFWYRQTMMQGLELLAYFRNRAPLDDSGMPKDRFSAEMPDATLATLKIQPSEPRDSAVYFCASGLGGTTEAFFGQGTRLTVV.

The chain recombines TRBV19 with TRBJ1-5, with D unclear. V lost 7 bases and J lost 3, with 13 bases in between. Germline V gene sequence: CDR1 LNHDA, CDR2 SQIVND (reference sequence). This CDR3 has 14 amino acids. CDR3 in amino acids: CASNNNQVNQPQHF. The CDR3, as DNA: TGTGCCAGTAATAACAACCAAGTCAATCAGCCCCAGCATTTT.